Shown below are 25 T cell receptor beta chains from a single sample sequenced in a study of blood T cell repertoires in COVID-19. This table comes from immunoSEQ multiplex PCR, and its TCRdb copy is limited to in-frame clones, with some not included. The sample lists around 70,000 clones; 70% to 80% were seen once. The specimen was peripheral blood. These receptors came from a human donor in a cohort sampled during active COVID-19.

This chain connects TRBV7-2 to TRBJ2-3, with 8 bases that match TRBD2. This CDR3 contains 14 residues. The V segment lost 2 bases and the J segment 4 bases; nucleotides outside the gene matches: 2. Per the germline V gene, CDR1 is SGHTA and CDR2 is FQGNSA. The CDR3 loop reads CASSLTAGADTQYF. In DNA, the CDR3 is TGTGCCAGCAGCTTAACAGCGGGAGCAGATACGCAGTATTTT.

The chain has TRBV12-3 or TRBV12-4 and TRBJ2-4; 8 positions match TRBD2. This CDR3 region has 13 residues. V shed 6 bases and J 7 bases; nucleotides not matched to a gene: 5. In DNA form, the CDR3 reads TGTGCCAGCAGCCAAGCGGGAGTGAACATTCAGTACTTC. As protein: CASSQAGVNIQYF.

The CDR3 region has the DNA TGTGCCAGCAGTCCGGGACTAGCGGGAGATGAGCAGTTCTTC. It yields the protein CASSPGLAGDEQFF. This chain joins TRBV3-1 (or the pseudogene TRBV3-2) and TRBJ2-1, with 14 nucleotides matching TRBD2. Trimming removed 6 bases from V and 8 bases from J; junction bases left unmatched: 3. Germline values: CDR1 LGHDT, CDR2 YNNKEL (reference sequence). This CDR3 comprises 14 residues.

This clone counts as medium-sized (0.01 to 0.1%). V is TRBV27 and J is TRBJ1-5; 7 nucleotides line up with TRBD1. The CDR3 extends over 15 amino acids. The trim removed 3 bases at V and 5 bases at J, leaving 7 bases unmatched. Germline V gives CDR1 MNHEY, CDR2 SMNVEV (reference sequence). The CDR3, as DNA: TGTGCCAGCAGTTTTGGGGACAGATACGATCAGCCCCAGCATTTT. It codes for CASSFGDRYDQPQHF.

The chain combines TRBV5-1 with TRBJ2-6, with 8 bases identical to TRBD1. J lost 0 bases, V lost 4 bases, and 6 bases had no gene match. This CDR3 comprises 17 residues. CDR1 and CDR2 (germline): SGHRS, YFSETQ. The CDR3 DNA reads as TGCGCCAGCAGCGACGGGACAGGTAACTCTGGGGCCAACGTCCTGACTTTC. This gives the protein CASSDGTGNSGANVLTF.

The V and J genes are TRBV5-8 and TRBJ1-5; D is undetermined. This CDR3 has 15 amino acids. Germline CDR1 and CDR2: SGHTS and YDEGEE. Trimming took 0 bases from V and 4 from J, leaving 11 bases between them. The DNA of the CDR3 is TGTGCCAGCAGCTTGGCCCAGACTCTTAATCAGCCCCAGCATTTT. This translates into CASSLAQTLNQPQHF.

The chain is built from TRBV4-3 and TRBJ2-5, with 12 bases identical to TRBD2. The ends lost 5 bases at V and 5 bases at J; junction bases unmatched: 6. There are 15 residues in the CDR3. Germline V gene lookup returns CDR1 LGHNA and CDR2 YSLEER. CDR3 nucleotide sequence: TGCGCCAGCAGCTCCTGGACTAGCGGGAAGGAGACCCAGTACTTC. Amino acid sequence: CASSSWTSGKETQYF.

The rearrangement links TRBV19 to TRBJ1-4, with 7 bases lining up with TRBD1. After removal of 4 bases from V and 6 bases from J, the junction contained 11 bases not matched to a gene. CDR3 length: 16 residues. Germline CDR1 and CDR2: LNHDA and SQIVND (reference sequence). The CDR3 coding sequence is TGTGCCAGTAGTAGGGCCGGGACAGACGGGGATGAAAAACTGTTTTTT. This translates into CASSRAGTDGDEKLFF.

The chain has TRBV30 and TRBJ2-5; 8 bases agree with TRBD2. CDR1 and CDR2 (germline): GTSNPN, SVGIG (reference sequence). The V segment lost 0 bases and the J segment 5 bases; nucleotides outside the gene matches: 5. This CDR3 contains 14 residues. The CDR3: CAWSVPSGLETQYF. CDR3 nucleotide sequence: TGTGCCTGGAGTGTACCTAGCGGGTTGGAGACCCAGTACTTC.

This sequence joins TRBV11-2 and TRBJ2-7; 13 bases line up with TRBD2. Germline V gene sequence: CDR1 SGHAT, CDR2 FQNNGV. The trim removed 0 bases at V and 7 bases at J, leaving 9 bases unmatched. The CDR3 contains 17 residues. CDR3 protein: CASSLDQIRGLAGEQYF. The CDR3 nucleotides read TGTGCCAGCAGCTTAGATCAAATCCGGGGACTAGCGGGGGAGCAGTACTTC.

The chain recombines TRBV24-1 with TRBJ1-5, with a tentative D call TRBD1 (6 bases). The germline V gene encodes CDR1 KGHDR and CDR2 SFDVKD. The CDR3 sequence is 15 residues long. The ends were cut back, 3 bases at V and 2 bases at J, with 10 bases in the middle. CDR3 nucleotide sequence: TGTGCCACCAGTGATCAGGGGAGCGGCAATCAGCCCCAGCATTTT. Translation: CATSDQGSGNQPQHF.

This chain joins TRBV19 and TRBJ2-7, with 7 nucleotides matching TRBD1. Trimming took 3 bases from V and 3 from J; bases not matched to a gene: 5. This CDR3 contains 14 residues. In germline, CDR1 is LNHDA, CDR2 SQIVND (reference sequence). The CDR3 region is CASSIRTGDYEQYF. CDR3 nucleotides: TGTGCCAGTAGTATTCGCACAGGGGACTACGAGCAGTACTTC. Full variable domain (missing parts from reference TRBV19 and TRBJ2-7): DGGITQSPKYLFRKEGQNVTLSCEQNLNHDAMYWYRQDPGQGLRLIYYSQIVNDFQKGDIAEGYSVSREKKESFPLTVTSAQKNPTAFYLCASSIRTGDYEQYFGPGTRLTVT.

The count of this clone is one. The J gene is TRBJ1-2, the V gene TRBV28; 7 nucleotides align to TRBD1. The CDR3 length is 13 residues. V shed 6 bases and J 8 bases; nucleotides not matched to a gene: 9. Germline CDR1 is MDHEN and CDR2 is SYDVKM. CDR3 nucleotide sequence: TGTGCCAGCAGAACCAGGACAGGTCGGGGCTACACCTTC. Encoded protein: CASRTRTGRGYTF.

The genes are TRBV18 and TRBJ2-1; no reliable D call. This CDR3 contains 14 residues. CDR1 KGHSH and CDR2 LQKENI come from the germline V gene. Trimming took off 3 bases at V and 0 bases at J, with 6 bases between the two ends. Here the CDR3 reads CASSPKSSYNEQFF. CDR3 in DNA: TGTGCCAGCTCACCCAAGAGCTCCTACAATGAGCAGTTCTTC.

This clone was seen once. This rearrangement joins TRBV4-3 to TRBJ2-7; 9 bases line up with TRBD1. Germline trimming cut 2 bases from V and 0 bases from J; bases unmatched to any gene: 5. Germline CDR1 is LGHNA and CDR2 is YSLEER. The CDR3 runs 16 residues. This chain's CDR3 is CASSQTRDRASYEQYF. In nucleotides, the CDR3 is TGCGCCAGCAGCCAAACCCGGGACAGGGCCTCCTACGAGCAGTACTTC.

V and J are TRBV5-8 and TRBJ2-3, with 9 bases fitting TRBD2. Germline CDR1 and CDR2: SGHTS and YDEGEE. This CDR3 region has 16 residues. The J segment lost 4 bases and the V segment lost 0 bases, leaving 6 bases of the junction unmatched. CDR3: CASSLGYSGRSDTQYF. The CDR3 bases are TGTGCCAGCAGCTTGGGATACAGCGGGAGGTCAGATACGCAGTATTTT. The whole variable domain, filled in from reference TRBV5-8 and TRBJ2-3, reads EAGVTQSPTHLIKTRGQQATLRCSPISGHTSVYWYQQALGLGLQFLLWYDEGEERNRGNFPPRFSGRQFPNYSSELNVNALELEDSALYLCASSLGYSGRSDTQYFGPGTRLTVL.

This rearrangement joins TRBV10-3 to TRBJ2-2, with D tentatively TRBD2 (6 bases). The CDR3 has 18 residues. CDR1 and CDR2 (germline): ENHRY, SYGVKD. The V end lost 0 bases, the J end lost 4 bases, and 18 bases lay between the germline ends. The chain's CDR3 is CAISESNGAGSGTGELFF. DNA for the CDR3: TGTGCCATCAGTGAGTCGAATGGCGCGGGATCGGGCACCGGGGAGCTGTTTTTT.

The rearrangement uses TRBV3-1 (or the pseudogene TRBV3-2) and TRBJ1-4, with a weak D call TRBD1 (5 bases). Germline V gene sequence: CDR1 LGHDT, CDR2 YNNKEL (reference sequence). V was pared by 3 bases and J by 3 bases, with 8 bases between. This CDR3 is 14 amino acids long. The CDR3 spells CASSHRQPNEKLFF. CDR3 coding DNA: TGTGCCAGCAGCCATCGACAGCCTAATGAAAAACTGTTTTTT.

In this sample, this clone turned up a few times. The gene calls are TRBV2 and TRBJ2-1; D ambiguous. CDR1 is SNHLY and CDR2 is FYNNEI in the germline V gene. Trimming cost V 1 base and J 0 bases, with 7 bases left between them. This CDR3 has 15 amino acids. CDR3 region: CASSEGLSSYNEQFF. DNA of the CDR3: TGTGCCAGCAGTGAAGGACTCAGCTCCTACAATGAGCAGTTCTTC.

The chain combines TRBV19 with TRBJ1-3; 7 bases fit TRBD1. CDR1 and CDR2 from the germline V gene are LNHDA and SQIVND (reference sequence). V lost 3 bases and J lost 2; bases outside the gene matches: 4. The CDR3 sequence is 15 residues long. Written as DNA, the CDR3 is TGTGCCAGTAGTATGGGAACAGGGGCTGGAAACACCATATATTTT. Translating it yields CASSMGTGAGNTIYF.

V and J are TRBV6-1 and TRBJ1-5; D unclear. The germline CDR1 and CDR2 sequences are MNHNS and SASEGT. V lost 0 bases to trimming and J lost 0 bases, with 12 bases between them. This CDR3 has 17 residues. DNA of the CDR3: TGTGCCAGCAGTGAAGCGCAAACGAGATTTAGCAATCAGCCCCAGCATTTT. Amino acid sequence: CASSEAQTRFSNQPQHF.

This chain links TRBV9 with TRBJ1-2; no firm D call. This CDR3 is built from 15 residues. The V gene lost 4 bases and the J gene lost 1 base, with 14 bases spanning the gap. Germline V gene data show CDR1 as SGDLS and CDR2 as YYNGEE. CDR3 region: CASSPSGDGNYGYTF. The CDR3 nucleotides read TGTGCCAGCAGCCCCTCCGGGGATGGTAACTATGGCTACACCTTC. The variable domain in full, completed from reference TRBV9 and TRBJ1-2, reads DSGVTQTPKHLITATGQRVTLRCSPRSGDLSVYWYQQSLDQGLQFLIQYYNGEERAKGNILERFSAQQFPDLHSELNLSSLELGDSALYFCASSPSGDGNYGYTFGSGTRLTVV.

This rearrangement joins TRBV19 to TRBJ1-6; TRBD1 aligns across 9 bases. CDR1 LNHDA and CDR2 SQIVND come from the germline V gene (reference sequence). This CDR3 has 15 amino acids. V trimming: 9 bases; J trimming: 6 bases; junction bases outside the gene matches: 9. CDR3 bases: TGTGCCAGCAAAACAGGGGGCGCGAGTAATTCACCCCTCCACTTT. It translates to CASKTGGASNSPLHF.

The chain joins TRBV5-5 to TRBJ2-1, with TRBD2 matching over 13 bases. This CDR3 has 14 amino acids. J lost 7 bases, V lost 4 bases, and 2 bases had no gene match. Germline CDR1 SGHKS, CDR2 YYEKEE (reference sequence). The CDR3 reads CASSRTSGGNEQFF. Written as DNA, the CDR3 is TGTGCCAGCAGCCGGACTAGCGGGGGAAATGAGCAGTTCTTC.

This clone was recorded only once. This sequence joins TRBV5-1 and TRBJ2-7; tentative D call: TRBD1 (6 bases). The CDR3 extends over 14 amino acids. Between the trimmed V and J ends, which lost 4 bases and 1 base, there was a span of 12 bases. Germline V gene lookup returns CDR1 SGHRS and CDR2 YFSETQ. Here the CDR3 DNA reads TGCGCCAGCAGCGAAATGACAGGTTCCTACGAGCAGTACTTC. Translation: CASSEMTGSYEQYF.